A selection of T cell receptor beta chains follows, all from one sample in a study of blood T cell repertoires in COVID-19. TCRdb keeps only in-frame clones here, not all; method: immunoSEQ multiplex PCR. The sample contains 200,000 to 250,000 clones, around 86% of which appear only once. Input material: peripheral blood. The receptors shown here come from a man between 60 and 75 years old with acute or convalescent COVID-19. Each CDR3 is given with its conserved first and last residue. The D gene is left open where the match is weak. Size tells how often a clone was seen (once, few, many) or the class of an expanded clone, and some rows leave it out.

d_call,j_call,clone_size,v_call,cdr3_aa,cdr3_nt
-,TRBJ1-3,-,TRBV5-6,CASSLYLDSLGNTIYF,TGTGCCAGCAGCTTGTATTTGGACAGCCTTGGAAACACCATATATTTT
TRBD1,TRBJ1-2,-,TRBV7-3,CATQRDRGYGYTF,TGTGCCACCCAGCGGGACAGGGGCTATGGCTACACCTTC
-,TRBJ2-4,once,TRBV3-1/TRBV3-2,CASSQVFGGGLAKNIQYF,TGTGCCAGCAGCCAAGTATTCGGGGGAGGTCTGGCCAAAAACATTCAGTACTTC
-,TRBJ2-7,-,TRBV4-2,CASSPRGGPAYEQYF,TGTGCCAGCAGCCCGAGGGGGGGACCCGCCTACGAGCAGTACTTC
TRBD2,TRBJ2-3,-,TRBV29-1,CSVELAGGRADTQYF,TGCAGCGTTGAACTAGCGGGGGGGCGTGCAGATACGCAGTATTTT
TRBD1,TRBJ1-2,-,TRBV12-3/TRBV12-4,CASSLEGATGGTF,TGTGCCAGCAGTTTAGAGGGCGCGACAGGGGGGACCTTC
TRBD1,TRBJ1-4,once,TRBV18,CASSPLSTGRNEKLFF,TGTGCCAGCTCACCACTGTCGACAGGGCGAAATGAAAAACTGTTTTTT
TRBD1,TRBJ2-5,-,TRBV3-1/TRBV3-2,CASSRDRVKETQYF,TGTGCCAGCAGCAGGGACAGGGTCAAAGAGACCCAGTACTTC
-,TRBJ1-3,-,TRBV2,CANREGTLSGNTIYF,TGTGCCAACCGCGAAGGGACACTCTCTGGAAACACCATATATTTT
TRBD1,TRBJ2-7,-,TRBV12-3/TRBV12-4,CASTRDRGYEQYF,TGTGCCAGCACCCGGGACAGGGGCTACGAGCAGTACTTC
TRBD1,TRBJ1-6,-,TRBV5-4,CASSLDRGSGSPLHF,TGTGCCAGCAGCTTGGACAGGGGTTCGGGTTCACCCCTCCACTTT
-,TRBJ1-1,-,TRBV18,CASSPPGTEEAFF,TGTGCCAGCTCACCTCCCGGGACTGAGGAAGCTTTCTTT
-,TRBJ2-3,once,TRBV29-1,CSVGGGDTQYF,TGCAGCGTCGGGGGAGGAGATACGCAGTATTTT
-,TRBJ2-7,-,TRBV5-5,CASSTPQPYEQYF,TGTGCCAGCAGCACCCCACAGCCCTACGAGCAGTACTTC
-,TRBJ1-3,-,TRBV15,CATRQGPGNTIYF,TGTGCCACCAGACAGGGACCGGGAAACACCATATATTTT
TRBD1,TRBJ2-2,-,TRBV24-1,CATSRQGPTGELFF,TGTGCCACCAGCCGACAGGGTCCCACCGGGGAGCTGTTTTTT
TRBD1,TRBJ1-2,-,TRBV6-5,CASRGDREEDGYTF,TGTGCCAGCAGAGGGGACAGGGAGGAGGATGGCTACACCTTC
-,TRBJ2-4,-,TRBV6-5,CASSFGQAKNIQYF,TGTGCCAGCAGTTTCGGACAGGCCAAAAACATTCAGTACTTC
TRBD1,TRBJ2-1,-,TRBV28,CASRARDRGGQFF,TGTGCCAGCAGGGCTAGGGACAGGGGGGGGCAGTTCTTC
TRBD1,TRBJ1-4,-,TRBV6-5,CASKDRVQEKLFF,TGTGCCAGCAAAGACAGGGTGCAAGAAAAACTGTTTTTT
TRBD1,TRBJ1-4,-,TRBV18,CASSPPGEGGAMEKKLFF,TGTGCCAGCTCACCCCCGGGGGAAGGGGGCGCGATGGAGAAAAAACTGTTTTTT
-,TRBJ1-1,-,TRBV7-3,CASSLRGGEVNTEAFF,TGTGCCAGCAGCTTAAGAGGGGGTGAGGTGAACACTGAAGCTTTCTTT
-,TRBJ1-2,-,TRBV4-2,CASSLTMREKGYTF,TGTGCCAGCAGCCTTACGATGAGGGAAAAGGGCTACACCTTC
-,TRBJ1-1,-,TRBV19,CASSIGQGGEAFF,TGTGCCAGTAGTATAGGGCAGGGAGGTGAAGCTTTCTTT
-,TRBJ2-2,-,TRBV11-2,CASSPAGSGTGELFF,TGTGCCAGCAGCCCCGCGGGGTCGGGAACCGGGGAGCTGTTTTTT
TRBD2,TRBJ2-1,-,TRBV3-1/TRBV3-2,CASSQGSGGVF,TGTGCCAGCAGCCAAGGGAGCGGGGGCGTCTTC
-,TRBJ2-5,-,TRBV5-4,CASSWAGTETQYF,TGTGCCAGCAGCTGGGCTGGTACGGAGACCCAGTACTTC
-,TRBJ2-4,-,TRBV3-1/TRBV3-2,CASSQDPASLKNIQYF,TGTGCCAGCAGCCAAGATCCGGCTAGCCTCAAAAACATTCAGTACTTC
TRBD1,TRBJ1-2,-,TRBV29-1,CSVEQGAVGYTF,TGCAGCGTCGAACAGGGGGCGGTTGGCTACACCTTC
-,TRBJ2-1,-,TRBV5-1,CASSPEGGPAYNEQFF,TGCGCCAGCAGCCCCGAAGGGGGTCCGGCTTACAATGAGCAGTTCTTC
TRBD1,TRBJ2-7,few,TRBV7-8,CASSLADRAYSSSYEQYF,TGTGCCAGCAGCCTGGCCGACAGGGCCTACTCCAGCTCCTACGAGCAGTACTTC
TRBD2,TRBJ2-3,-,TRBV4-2,CASSQEKSGGETDTQYF,TGTGCCAGCAGCCAAGAGAAAAGCGGGGGGGAAACAGATACGCAGTATTTT
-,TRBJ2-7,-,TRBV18,CASSPSWGGASYEQYF,TGTGCCAGCTCACCTTCTTGGGGGGGCGCATCCTACGAGCAGTACTTC
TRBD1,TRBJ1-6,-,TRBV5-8,CASSSDRESTALHF,TGTGCCAGCAGCTCCGACAGGGAATCCACGGCCCTCCACTTT
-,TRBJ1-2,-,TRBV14,CASSQALAGGPSPFSSF,TGTGCCAGCAGCCAAGCCCTCGCGGGGGGCCCGTCTCCGTTCTCATCCTTC
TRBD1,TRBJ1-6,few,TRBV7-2,CASSPTGGGGSPLHF,TGTGCCAGCAGCCCGACAGGGGGCGGGGGTTCACCCCTCCACTTT
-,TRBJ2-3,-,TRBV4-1,CASSQYGAASTDTQYF,TGCGCCAGCAGCCAATATGGGGCAGCTAGCACAGATACGCAGTATTTT
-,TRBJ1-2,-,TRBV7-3,CASSPSAAVNYGYTF,TGTGCCAGCAGCCCGTCGGCGGCAGTTAACTATGGCTACACCTTC
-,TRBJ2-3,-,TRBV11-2,CASSFSRGRTDTQYF,TGTGCCAGCAGCTTTTCGCGGGGGCGCACAGATACGCAGTATTTT
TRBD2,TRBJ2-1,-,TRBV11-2,CASSSLTSGGPINEQFF,TGTGCCAGCAGCTCTCTGACTAGCGGGGGGCCCATCAATGAGCAGTTCTTC
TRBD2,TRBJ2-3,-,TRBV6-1,CASREAGGQDTQYF,TGTGCCAGCCGTGAAGCGGGGGGGCAAGATACGCAGTATTTT
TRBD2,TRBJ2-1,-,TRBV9,CASSVGWGGNEQFF,TGTGCCAGCAGCGTAGGATGGGGGGGCAATGAGCAGTTCTTC
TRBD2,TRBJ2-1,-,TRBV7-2,CASRPTSGAEQFF,TGTGCCAGCAGACCTACTAGCGGGGCTGAGCAGTTCTTC
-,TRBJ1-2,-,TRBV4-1,CASSPLGQIGYTF,TGCGCCAGCAGCCCACTTGGACAGATAGGCTACACCTTC
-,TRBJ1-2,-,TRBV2,CASSYRDAGYTF,TGTGCCAGCAGCTACAGGGATGCTGGCTACACCTTC
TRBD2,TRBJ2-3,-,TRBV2,CASSEEVAGGTDTQYF,TGTGCCAGCAGTGAAGAAGTAGCGGGGGGCACAGATACGCAGTATTTT
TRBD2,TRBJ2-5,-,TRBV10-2,CASSERGEETQYF,TGCGCCAGCAGTGAGCGGGGGGAAGAGACCCAGTACTTC
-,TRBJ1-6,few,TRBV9,CASSVRGGALDSPLHF,TGTGCCAGCAGCGTTAGGGGGGGAGCGTTAGATTCACCCCTCCACTTT
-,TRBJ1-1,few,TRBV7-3,CASSQGASTEAFF,TGTGCCAGCAGCCAAGGGGCGAGTACTGAAGCTTTCTTT
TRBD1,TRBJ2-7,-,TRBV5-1,CASSLAGTGSYEQYF,TGCGCCAGCAGCTTGGCAGGGACAGGGTCCTACGAGCAGTACTTC
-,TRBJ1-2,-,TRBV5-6,CASSLARATNYGYTF,TGTGCCAGCAGCTTGGCCAGGGCGACTAACTATGGCTACACCTTC
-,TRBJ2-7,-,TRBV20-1,CSATTGLGQYF,TGCAGTGCCACGACGGGTCTCGGGCAGTACTTC